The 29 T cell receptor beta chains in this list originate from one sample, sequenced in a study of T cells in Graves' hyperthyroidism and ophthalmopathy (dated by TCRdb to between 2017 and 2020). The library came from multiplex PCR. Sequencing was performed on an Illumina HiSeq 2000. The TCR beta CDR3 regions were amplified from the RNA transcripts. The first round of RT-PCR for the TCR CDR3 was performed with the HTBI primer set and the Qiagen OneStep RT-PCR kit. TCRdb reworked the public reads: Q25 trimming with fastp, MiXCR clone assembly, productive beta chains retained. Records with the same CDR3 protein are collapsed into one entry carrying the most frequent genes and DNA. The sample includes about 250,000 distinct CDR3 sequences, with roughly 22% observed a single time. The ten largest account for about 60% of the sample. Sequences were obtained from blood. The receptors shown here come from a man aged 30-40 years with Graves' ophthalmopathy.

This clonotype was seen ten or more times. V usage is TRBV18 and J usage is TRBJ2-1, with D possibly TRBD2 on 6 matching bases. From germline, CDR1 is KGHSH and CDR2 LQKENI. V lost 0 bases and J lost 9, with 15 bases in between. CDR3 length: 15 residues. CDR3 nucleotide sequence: TGTGCCAGCTCACCACCGGGAGGACCAATGGGTGAGCAGTTCTTC. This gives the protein CASSPPGGPMGEQFF.

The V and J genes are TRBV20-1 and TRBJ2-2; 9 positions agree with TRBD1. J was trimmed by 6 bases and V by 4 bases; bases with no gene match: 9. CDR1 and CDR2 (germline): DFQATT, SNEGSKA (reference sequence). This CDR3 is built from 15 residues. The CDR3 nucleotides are TGCAGTGCTAAAGGGGGACAGGGCAATTCCGGGGAGCTGTTTTTT. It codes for CSAKGGQGNSGELFF.

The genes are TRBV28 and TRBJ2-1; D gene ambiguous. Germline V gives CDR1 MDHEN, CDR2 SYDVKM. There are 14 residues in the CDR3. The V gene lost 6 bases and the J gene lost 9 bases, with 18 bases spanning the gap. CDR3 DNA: TGTGCCAGCAGAACAAGGATGTTAACCGGTGAGCAGTTCTTC. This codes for CASRTRMLTGEQFF.

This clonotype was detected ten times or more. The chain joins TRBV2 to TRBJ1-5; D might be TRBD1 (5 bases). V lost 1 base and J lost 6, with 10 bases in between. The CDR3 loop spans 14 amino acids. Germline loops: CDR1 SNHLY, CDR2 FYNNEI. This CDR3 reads CASSEGREFQPQHF. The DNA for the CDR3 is TGTGCCAGCAGTGAAGGCAGGGAGTTTCAGCCCCAGCATTTT.

The CDR3 DNA sequence: TGTGCCAGCAGCTTAGGAGGAGTCGGGCGATTTTCAGATACGCAGTATTTT. This sequence encodes CASSLGGVGRFSDTQYF. The gene calls are TRBV7-9 and TRBJ2-3; D gene ambiguous. The length of the CDR3 is 17 residues. Per germline, CDR1 SEHNR and CDR2 FQNEAQ (reference sequence). Trimming left V 1 base short and J 4 bases short, with 18 bases between.

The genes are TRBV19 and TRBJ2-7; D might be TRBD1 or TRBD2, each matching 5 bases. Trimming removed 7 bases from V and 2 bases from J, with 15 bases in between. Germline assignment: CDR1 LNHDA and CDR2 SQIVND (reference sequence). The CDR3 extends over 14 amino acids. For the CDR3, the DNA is TGTGCCAGTACCCTTGGGACGGTACCCTACGAGCAGTACTTC. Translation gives CASTLGTVPYEQYF. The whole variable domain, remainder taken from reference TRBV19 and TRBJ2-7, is DGGITQSPKYLFRKEGQNVTLSCEQNLNHDAMYWYRQDPGQGLRLIYYSQIVNDFQKGDIAEGYSVSREKKESFPLTVTSAQKNPTAFYLCASTLGTVPYEQYFGPGTRLTVT.

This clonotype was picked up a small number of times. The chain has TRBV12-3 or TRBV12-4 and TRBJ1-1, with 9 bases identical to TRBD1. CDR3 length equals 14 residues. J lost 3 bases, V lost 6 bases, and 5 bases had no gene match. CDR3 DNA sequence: TGTGCCAGCAGCCTACAGGGGGCATACACTGAAGCTTTCTTT. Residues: CASSLQGAYTEAFF.

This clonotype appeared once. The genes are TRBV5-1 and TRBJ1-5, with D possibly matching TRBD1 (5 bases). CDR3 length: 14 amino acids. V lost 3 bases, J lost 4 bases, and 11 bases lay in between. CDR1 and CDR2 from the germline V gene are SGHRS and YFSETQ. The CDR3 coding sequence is TGCGCCAGCAGCTGGGACGGTGGAAATCAGCCCCAGCATTTT. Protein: CASSWDGGNQPQHF.

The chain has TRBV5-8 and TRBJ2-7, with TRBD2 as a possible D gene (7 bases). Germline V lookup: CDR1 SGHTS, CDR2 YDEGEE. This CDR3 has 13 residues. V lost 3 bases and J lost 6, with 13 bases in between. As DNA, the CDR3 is TGTGCCAGCAGCTGGGGGAGGGGGACCGAGCAGTACTTC. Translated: CASSWGRGTEQYF. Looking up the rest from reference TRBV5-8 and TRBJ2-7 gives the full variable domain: EAGVTQSPTHLIKTRGQQATLRCSPISGHTSVYWYQQALGLGLQFLLWYDEGEERNRGNFPPRFSGRQFPNYSSELNVNALELEDSALYLCASSWGRGTEQYFGPGTRLTVT.

In nucleotides, the CDR3 is TGTGCCAGCAGTTTTGCAGCCGGGGGCAATCAGCCCCAGCATTTT. This translates into CASSFAAGGNQPQHF. The rearrangement joins TRBV6-1 to TRBJ1-5; no definite D call. The CDR3 is 15 amino acids. Germline V lookup: CDR1 MNHNS, CDR2 SASEGT. V gave up 5 bases and J gave up 2 bases, with 13 bases separating them.

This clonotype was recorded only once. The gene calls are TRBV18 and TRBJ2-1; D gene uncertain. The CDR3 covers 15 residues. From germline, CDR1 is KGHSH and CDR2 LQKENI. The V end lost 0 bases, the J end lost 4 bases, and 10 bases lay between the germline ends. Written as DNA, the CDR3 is TGTGCCAGCTCACCACCCCTACAGCCGTACAATGAGCAGTTCTTC. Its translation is CASSPPLQPYNEQFF.

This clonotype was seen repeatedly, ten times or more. In DNA form, the CDR3 reads TGTGCCAGCAGTGAATATGGGCGGTTCACCGGGGAGCTGTTTTTT. This translates into CASSEYGRFTGELFF. This chain uses TRBV6-1 with TRBJ2-2; unclear D gene. The CDR3 runs to 15 residues. The germline gives CDR1 MNHNS, CDR2 SASEGT. V shed 2 bases and J shed 4 bases, with 11 bases lying between them.

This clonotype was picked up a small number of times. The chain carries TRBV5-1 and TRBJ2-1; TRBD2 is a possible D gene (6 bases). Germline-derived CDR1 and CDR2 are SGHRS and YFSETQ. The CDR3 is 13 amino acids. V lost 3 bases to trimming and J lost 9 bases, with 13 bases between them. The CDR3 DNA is TGCGCCAGCAGCTGGAGACTAGAGGGTGAGCAGTTCTTC. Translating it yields CASSWRLEGEQFF.

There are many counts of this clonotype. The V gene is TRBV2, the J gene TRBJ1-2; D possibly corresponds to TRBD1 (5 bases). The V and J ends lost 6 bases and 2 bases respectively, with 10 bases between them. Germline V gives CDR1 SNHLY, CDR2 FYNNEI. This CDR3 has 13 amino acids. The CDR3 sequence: CASSRDRNYGYTF. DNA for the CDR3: TGTGCCAGCAGCCGGGACCGGAACTATGGCTACACCTTC.

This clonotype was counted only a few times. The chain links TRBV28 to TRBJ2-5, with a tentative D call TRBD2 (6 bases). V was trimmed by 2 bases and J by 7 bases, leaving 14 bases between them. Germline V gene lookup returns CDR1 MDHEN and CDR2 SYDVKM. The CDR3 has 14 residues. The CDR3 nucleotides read TGTGCCAGCAGTTTAAGGGAAAGGGGAGGGACCCAGTACTTC. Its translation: CASSLRERGGTQYF.

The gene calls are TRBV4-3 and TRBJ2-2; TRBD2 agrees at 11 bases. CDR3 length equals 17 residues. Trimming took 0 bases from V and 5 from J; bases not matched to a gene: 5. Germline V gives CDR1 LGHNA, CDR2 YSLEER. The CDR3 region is CASSQDQSSGRTGELFF. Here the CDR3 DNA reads TGCGCCAGCAGCCAAGATCAGTCTAGCGGGAGGACCGGGGAGCTGTTTTTT.

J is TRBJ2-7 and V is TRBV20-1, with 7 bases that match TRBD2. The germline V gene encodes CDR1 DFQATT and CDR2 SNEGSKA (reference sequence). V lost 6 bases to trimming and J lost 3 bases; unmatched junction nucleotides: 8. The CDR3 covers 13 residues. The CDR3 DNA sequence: TGCAGTGCGGACCCCGGGACTAACTACGAGCAGTACTTC. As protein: CSADPGTNYEQYF.

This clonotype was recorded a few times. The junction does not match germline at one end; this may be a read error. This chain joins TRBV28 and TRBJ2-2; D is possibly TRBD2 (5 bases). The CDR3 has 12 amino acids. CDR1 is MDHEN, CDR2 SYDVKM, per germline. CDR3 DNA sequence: TGTGCCAGCCGCACGCCGGTCGGGGAGCCGTTTTTT. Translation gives CASRTPVGEPFF.

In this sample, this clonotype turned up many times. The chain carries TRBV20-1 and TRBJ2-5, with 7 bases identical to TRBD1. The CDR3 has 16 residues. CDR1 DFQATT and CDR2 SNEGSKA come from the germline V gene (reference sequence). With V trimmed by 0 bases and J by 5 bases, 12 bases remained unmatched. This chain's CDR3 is CSARDSERKGAETQYF. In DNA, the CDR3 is TGCAGTGCTAGAGATAGCGAAAGAAAGGGGGCGGAGACCCAGTACTTC.

The CDR3 protein is CASSQEAGGSYEQYF. The CDR3, as DNA: TGTGCCAGCAGCCAAGAGGCGGGAGGCTCCTACGAGCAGTACTTC. V gene TRBV11-1 combines with J gene TRBJ2-7; 8 positions match TRBD2. Germline lookup yields CDR1 SGHAT and CDR2 FQDESV (reference sequence). V lost 5 bases, J lost 0 bases, and 6 bases stayed unmatched. CDR3 length: 15 residues.

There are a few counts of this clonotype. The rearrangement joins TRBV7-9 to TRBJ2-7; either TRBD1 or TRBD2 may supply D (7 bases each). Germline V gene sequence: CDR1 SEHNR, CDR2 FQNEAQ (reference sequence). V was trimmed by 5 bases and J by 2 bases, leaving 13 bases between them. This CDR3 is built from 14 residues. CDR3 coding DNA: TGTGCCAGCAGCCAGGGGGGGCCAGCCTACGAGCAGTACTTC. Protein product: CASSQGGPAYEQYF.

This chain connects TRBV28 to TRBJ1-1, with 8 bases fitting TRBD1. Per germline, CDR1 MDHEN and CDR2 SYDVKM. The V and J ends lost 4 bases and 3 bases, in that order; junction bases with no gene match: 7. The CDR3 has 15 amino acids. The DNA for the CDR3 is TGTGCCAGCAGTTGGCCAGGGGGCGCGGACACTGAAGCTTTCTTT. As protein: CASSWPGGADTEAFF.

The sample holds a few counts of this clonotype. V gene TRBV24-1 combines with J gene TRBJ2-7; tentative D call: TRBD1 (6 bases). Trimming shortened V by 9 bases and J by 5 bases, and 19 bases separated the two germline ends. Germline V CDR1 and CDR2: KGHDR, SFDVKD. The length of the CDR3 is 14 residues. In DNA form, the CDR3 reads TGTGCCACCGGGAAGAGGGGGACCTCTAACGAGCAGTACTTC. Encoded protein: CATGKRGTSNEQYF.

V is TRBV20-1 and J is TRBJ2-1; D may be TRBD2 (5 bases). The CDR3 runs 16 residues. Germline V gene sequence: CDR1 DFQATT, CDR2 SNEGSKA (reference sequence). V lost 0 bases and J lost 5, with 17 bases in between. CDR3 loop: CSARDPGSLLHNEQFF. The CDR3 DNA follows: TGCAGTGCTAGAGATCCGGGATCTCTTCTACACAATGAGCAGTTCTTC.

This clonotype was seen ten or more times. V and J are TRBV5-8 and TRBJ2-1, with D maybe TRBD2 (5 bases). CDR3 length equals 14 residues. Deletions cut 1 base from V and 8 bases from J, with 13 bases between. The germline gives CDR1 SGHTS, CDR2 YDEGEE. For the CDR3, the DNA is TGTGCCAGCAGCTTGCCCCGGGGATCGGATGAGCAGTTCTTC. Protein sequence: CASSLPRGSDEQFF.

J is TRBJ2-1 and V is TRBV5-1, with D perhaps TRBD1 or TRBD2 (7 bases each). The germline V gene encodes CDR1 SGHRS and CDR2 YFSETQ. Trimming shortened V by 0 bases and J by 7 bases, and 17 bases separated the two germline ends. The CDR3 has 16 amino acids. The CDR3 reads CASSLAQGGRGNEQFF. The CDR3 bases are TGCGCCAGCAGCTTGGCCCAGGGGGGGCGGGGGAATGAGCAGTTCTTC.

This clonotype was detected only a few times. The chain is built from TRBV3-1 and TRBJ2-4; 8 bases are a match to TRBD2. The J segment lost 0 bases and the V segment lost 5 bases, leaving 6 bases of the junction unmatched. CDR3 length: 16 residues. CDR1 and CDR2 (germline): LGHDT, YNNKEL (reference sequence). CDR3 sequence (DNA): TGTGCCAGCAGCATGACGGGGGGGCTAGCCAAAAACATTCAGTACTTC. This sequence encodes CASSMTGGLAKNIQYF.

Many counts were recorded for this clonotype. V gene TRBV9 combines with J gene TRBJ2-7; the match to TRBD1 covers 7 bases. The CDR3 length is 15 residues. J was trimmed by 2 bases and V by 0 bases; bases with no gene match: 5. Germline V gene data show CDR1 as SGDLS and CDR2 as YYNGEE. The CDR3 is CASSVDRTGAYEQYF. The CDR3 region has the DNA TGTGCCAGCAGCGTAGACCGGACAGGTGCCTACGAGCAGTACTTC.

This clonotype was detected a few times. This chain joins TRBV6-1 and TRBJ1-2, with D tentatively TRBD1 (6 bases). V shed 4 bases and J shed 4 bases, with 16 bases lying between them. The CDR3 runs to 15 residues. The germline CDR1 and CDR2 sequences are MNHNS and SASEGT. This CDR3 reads CASSVTGQSSYGYTF. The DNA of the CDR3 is TGTGCCAGCAGTGTGACCGGACAGTCAAGCTATGGCTACACCTTC.